This TCR beta chain was sequenced for a study of CD8 T cells in ankylosing spondylitis (dated by TCRdb to the late 2010s). General notes on the study: T cell receptor beta repertoires were profiled in healthy donors and ankylosing spondylitis patients so that disease-linked TCR variants could be found. The full study cohort was made up of over 20 ankylosing spondylitis patients and 108 healthy donors. Samples of peripheral blood were taken, and for ankylosing spondylitis patients, synovial fluid was collected as well. Paper-wide results and their limitations: Some of the motif variants had been reported before in the synovial fluid and blood of reactive arthritis patients, a finding that suggests common disease-initiation mechanisms. In peripheral blood, the disease-linked clones were found at relatively low frequencies and had a CD8+ phenotype. Blood from ankylosing spondylitis patients appeared to be characterized by a TCR beta motif made up of about 8 highly homologous amino acid variants. According to the report, matched synovial fluid samples from ankylosing spondylitis patients were significantly enriched for the disease-linked clones.

Sequenced on an Illumina HiSeq 2500. TCR beta libraries were prepared by quantitative 5'-RACE with molecular barcodes. The authors' analysis ran thus. A new computational method based on a probabilistic model of VDJ rearrangement was used to identify disease-linked TCR variants. TCRdb redid the processing of the public reads, applying fastp at Q25 and MiXCR, and retained in-frame beta chains. Identical CDR3 proteins give one entry, which carries the most common genes and DNA. The V and J calls and clone size are TCRdb's, not the authors'. Within this sample are 90,000 to 100,000 distinct CDR3 sequences, with about 7.7% of them counted one time only. The ten largest clonotypes hold roughly 9.9% of the sample. This clonotype appeared many times. Its specific antigen is unknown. The sample holds no much larger clone one base away, and base qualities are not on file. The CDR3 measures 14 amino acids from cysteine to phenylalanine. Kept here is only the CDR3 DNA, which spans 42 bases and is read in frame from base 1. From the germline V gene, CDR1 is MNHNS and CDR2 is SASEGT. V gives up 6 bases and J gives up 0 bases, and the segment between their germline ends measures 6 bases.

This clonotype was sampled from a male donor with ankylosing spondylitis or in good health (not recorded which). Sequenced: blood, either unsorted or a sorted T cell fraction (not recorded which). The chain is made from TRBV6-1 and TRBJ2-6; confidence is insufficient to name the D gene. In nucleotide form, the sequence is TGTGCCAGCAGCCCTAGCTCTGGGGCCAACGTCCTGACTTTC. It specifies CASSPSSGANVLTF.